This T cell receptor (beta chain) was captured by sequencing in a study of blood T cell repertoires in COVID-19. About the study: From T cells, B-cell-depleted T cells, or PBMCs came the material, which was cDNA or gDNA.

The data were produced by immunoSEQ multiplex PCR, yet TCRdb's version contains in-frame clones alone and is incomplete. The sample consists of about 250,000 clones, roughly four fifths of them appearing once. The V end lost 4 bases, the J end lost 0 bases, and 15 bases lay between the germline ends. Germline assignment: CDR1 SEHNR and CDR2 FQNEAQ (reference sequence). The CDR3 runs to 17 residues. Sequenced material: peripheral blood. The TCR sequence derives from a man older than 75 with acute or convalescent COVID-19. This chain links TRBV7-9 with TRBJ1-4, with D perhaps TRBD1 (6 bases). The CDR3 region has the DNA TGTGCCAGCAGCTGGGGCCGACAGGTAGCAACTAATGAAAAACTGTTTTTT. As protein: CASSWGRQVATNEKLFF.